These 18 T cell receptor beta chains came from one sample sequenced in a study of molecular identifiers for immune sequencing clone quantification. TCRdb re-derived calls from the PCR reads in MiXCR, one entry per CDR3 protein. In the table there are over 60,000 distinct CDR3 sequences, 19% of which are singletons. The sequenced sample was naive CD8+ T cells from blood, with Jurkat cell RNA spiked in. The subset denotes: FACS-sorted CD8+CD4-CCR7+CD45RA+ naive T cells. The receptors here all came from a human donor in good health. Some libraries in this study had Jurkat cell RNA spiked in.

This clonotype was detected ten times or more. The chain uses TRBV29-1 and TRBJ2-2; TRBD1 aligns across 9 bases. V was clipped by 7 bases and J by 4 bases; unmatched bases: 4. The length of the CDR3 is 13 residues. The V gene's germline CDR1 is SQVTM and CDR2 ANQGSEA. The CDR3 region has the DNA TGCAGCGACCGGGACAGGGTCACCGGGGAGCTGTTTTTT. Translation: CSDRDRVTGELFF.

This clonotype was recorded at least ten times. The CDR3 DNA reads as TGTGCCAGCAGCTTTCTTATGTCGTCGGGGGCATACGAGCAGTACTTC. This encodes CASSFLMSSGAYEQYF. V is TRBV5-5 and J is TRBJ2-7, with D perhaps TRBD1 or TRBD2 (6 bases each). Germline CDR1 SGHKS, CDR2 YYEKEE (reference sequence). V lost 2 bases and J 4 bases, leaving 19 bases between the germline ends. CDR3 size: 16 residues.

This clonotype was observed many times. This chain's CDR3 is CAVPSTAVETQYF. CDR3 coding DNA: TGTGCCGTACCTTCTACGGCGGTAGAGACCCAGTACTTC. The genes are TRBV25-1 and TRBJ2-5; no definite D call. The CDR3 is 13 residues long. V was shortened by 11 bases and J by 4 bases, with 17 bases between the two germline ends. Germline loops: CDR1 MGHDK, CDR2 SYGVNS.

The chain is built from TRBV27 and TRBJ2-1, with a possible D match to TRBD2 (6 bases). V was clipped by 3 bases and J by 9 bases, with 12 bases between them. CDR1 is MNHEY, CDR2 SMNVEV, per germline (reference sequence). The CDR3 length is 13 residues. As DNA, the CDR3 is TGTGCCAGCAGTTTGTTACTCGGGGGTGAGCAGTTCTTC. Translating gives CASSLLLGGEQFF.

As for this clonotype: A much larger clone lies a single base off, so this may be a read error. The chain couples TRBV6-5 to TRBJ2-1, with TRBD1 as a possible D gene (5 bases). V shed 6 bases and J shed 6 bases, with 27 bases lying between them. This CDR3 is built from 18 residues. Germline CDR1 MNHEY, CDR2 SVGAGI. The CDR3 DNA reads TGTGCCAGCAGGGTATCTTTGGACGGATCTAGGGGTGTCAATGAGCAGTTCTTC. As protein: CASRVSLDGSRGVNEQFF.

This clonotype was recorded many times. The chain employs TRBV12-3 or TRBV12-4 and TRBJ2-7; D is undetermined. Trimming stripped 2 bases from V and 6 bases from J, with 11 bases between. The CDR3 consists of 13 residues. The CDR3 is CASSLSALGEQYF. The CDR3 nucleotides read TGTGCCAGCAGTTTATCCGCCCTCGGCGAGCAGTACTTC.

The chain links TRBV27 to TRBJ1-1; D is undetermined. Trimming removed 5 bases from V and 5 bases from J, with 15 bases in between. Germline V gives CDR1 MNHEY, CDR2 SMNVEV (reference sequence). The CDR3 totals 14 residues. The CDR3 DNA is TGTGCCAGCAGTGTGATAGGGATTTATACTGAAGCTTTCTTT. It is translated as CASSVIGIYTEAFF.

This clonotype has a count of ten or more. In nucleotides, the CDR3 is TGTGCCAGCAGTGACTGGACTAGCGGGAGCACAGATACGCAGTATTTT. Amino acid sequence: CASSDWTSGSTDTQYF. This rearrangement joins TRBV2 to TRBJ2-3; TRBD2 agrees at 11 bases. Per germline, CDR1 SNHLY and CDR2 FYNNEI. The CDR3 consists of 16 residues. V dropped 3 bases and J dropped 0; count of bases not matched to a gene: 2. The full variable domain, with the rest looked up from reference TRBV2 and TRBJ2-3, is EPEVTQTPSHQVTQMGQEVILRCVPISNHLYFYWYRQILGQKVEFLVSFYNNEISEKSEIFDDQFSVERPDGSNFTLKIRSTKLEDSAMYFCASSDWTSGSTDTQYFGPGTRLTVL.

This clonotype was seen ten or more times. The chain is built from TRBV19 and TRBJ2-1, with D unresolved. V gave up 1 base and J gave up 2 bases, with 0 bases separating them. The germline CDR1 and CDR2 sequences are LNHDA and SQIVND (reference sequence). The CDR3 totals 12 residues. CDR3 loop: CASSIAYNEQFF. The CDR3 nucleotides read TGTGCCAGTAGTATAGCCTACAATGAGCAGTTCTTC.

This clonotype was seen ten or more times. The chain employs TRBV24-1 and TRBJ2-2; no firm D call. This CDR3 has 15 residues. Germline CDR1 and CDR2: KGHDR and SFDVKD. Trimming took 5 bases from V and 0 from J, leaving 9 bases between them. For the CDR3, the DNA is TGTGCCACCAGTGTGCGCGGTTCGAACACCGGGGAGCTGTTTTTT. It is translated as CATSVRGSNTGELFF.

This clonotype was recorded many times. The J gene is TRBJ2-7, the V gene TRBV10-3, with D unresolved. This CDR3 is 16 amino acids long. V was cut by 1 base and J by 7 bases, with 20 bases left in between. The V gene's germline CDR1 is ENHRY and CDR2 SYGVKD. CDR3 nucleotide sequence: TGTGCCATCAGTGAGTACAGAATAGAAACTTCCCTTGAGCAGTACTTC. Protein sequence: CAISEYRIETSLEQYF.

Concerning this clonotype: One end of the junction is discordant with germline, which a read error may explain. The chain links TRBV7-9 to TRBJ2-1; TRBD1 aligns across 8 bases. Germline assignment: CDR1 SEHNR and CDR2 FQNEAQ (reference sequence). There are 15 residues in the CDR3. CDR3 nucleotides: TGTGCCAGCACCGAGCCGACAGGGGCCGCCAATGAGCGGTTCTTC. Its protein product is CASTEPTGAANERFF.

About this clonotype itself: Possible read error: a much larger clone is one base away. The chain couples TRBV25-1 to TRBJ2-2, with 7 positions matching TRBD1. CDR1 MGHDK and CDR2 SYGVNS come from the germline V gene. This CDR3 is 13 amino acids long. The J segment lost 6 bases and the V segment lost 8 bases, leaving 6 bases of the junction unmatched. CDR3 region: CASEGAFAGELFF. CDR3 coding DNA: TGTGCCAGCGAGGGGGCATTTGCCGGGGAGCTGTTTTTT.

The chain joins TRBV6-2 or TRBV6-3 to TRBJ2-1; 13 bases agree with TRBD2. Germline-derived CDR1 and CDR2 are MNHEY and SVGEGT. The V gene end was trimmed by 4 bases and the J gene end by 2 bases; junction bases not matched to a gene: 11. The CDR3 runs 19 residues. CDR3 protein: CASSSQGLAGPETYNEQFF. CDR3 nucleotides: TGTGCCAGCAGTTCCCAGGGACTAGCGGGACCAGAAACCTACAATGAGCAGTTCTTC.

Regarding this clonotype: A much larger clone lies a single base off, so this may be a read error. The rearrangement links TRBV3-1 to TRBJ2-5, with D hard to call. There are 14 residues in the CDR3. CDR1 LGHDT and CDR2 YNNKEL come from the germline V gene (reference sequence). CDR3 nucleotides: TGTGCCAGCAGCCATAACGCGGACCTGGAGACCCGGTACTTC. This gives the protein CASSHNADLETRYF.

Worth noting for this clonotype: This may be a read error, as it is one base from a much larger clone. J is TRBJ2-5 and V is TRBV20-1, with no clear D. Per the germline V gene, CDR1 is DFQATT and CDR2 is SNEGSKA (reference sequence). Between the trimmed V and J ends, which lost 3 bases and 0 bases, there was a span of 8 bases. The CDR3 has 13 residues. The CDR3 loop reads CSARVSNQETQYF. The CDR3 DNA reads as TGCAGTGCTAGGGTGTCAAACCAAGAGACCCAGTACTTC.

Turning to this clonotype: Possible read error: a much larger clone is one base away. Likely a read error: the CDR3 ends without its conserved phenylalanine or tryptophan. The chain is built from TRBV27 and TRBJ2-3, with D hard to call. The CDR3 runs to 14 residues. Germline CDR1 MNHEY, CDR2 SMNVEV (reference sequence). The V end was cut by 8 bases, the J end by 0 bases, with 12 bases between. The CDR3 is CASSATSSTDTQYI. CDR3 nucleotides: TGTGCCAGCTCGGCTACCTCTAGCACAGATACGCAGTATATT.

Of note for this clonotype: This may come from a read error, since a much larger clone is one base off. This chain uses TRBV5-4 with TRBJ2-7; 7 bases match TRBD2. The J segment lost 6 bases and the V segment lost 7 bases, leaving 10 bases of the junction unmatched. Germline CDR1 and CDR2: SGHNT and YYREEE (reference sequence). CDR3 length: 13 residues. The CDR3 DNA is TGTGCCAGCGGGGGGTCCGGGAGGACCGAGCAGTACTTC. This codes for CASGGSGRTEQYF. Filled out from reference TRBV5-4 and TRBJ2-7, the complete variable domain reads ETGVTQSPTHLIKTRGQQVTLRCSSQSGHNTVSWYQQALGQGPQFIFQYYREEENGRGNFPPRFSGLQFPNYSSELNVNALELDDSALYLCASGGSGRTEQYFGPGTRLTVT.